The 17 T cell receptor beta chains reported below all come from one sample, sequenced in a study of CD4 and CD8 cells across lung adenocarcinoma regions. MiXCR was run by TCRdb on the PCR reads, yielding one entry per CDR3 protein. This sample has 20,000 to 30,000 distinct CDR3 sequences, with roughly half found just once. The sequenced sample was CD8+ T cells from the center of a lung tumor. The source of these receptors is a male donor with lung adenocarcinoma. The CD4 and CD8 labels of this study may be unreliable.

This clonotype was recorded at least ten times. This chain joins TRBV6-1 and TRBJ2-5; possible D gene TRBD2, 6 bases. Germline CDR1 is MNHNS and CDR2 is SASEGT. This CDR3 comprises 13 residues. The V end lost 8 bases, the J end lost 5 bases, and 15 bases lay between the germline ends. The CDR3 DNA reads as TGTGCCAGCGCCCACGGGGGTGGGGAGACCCAGTACTTC. Its protein product is CASAHGGGETQYF.

In its sample, this clonotype ranks as medium-sized. J is TRBJ2-7 and V is TRBV27; 9 bases align to TRBD1. J was trimmed by 4 bases and V by 0 bases; bases with no gene match: 13. The CDR3 spans 18 residues. The V gene's germline CDR1 is MNHEY and CDR2 SMNVEV (reference sequence). CDR3 region: CASSLSKRQGDRGYEQYF. The CDR3 bases are TGTGCCAGCAGTTTATCGAAGAGACAGGGGGACCGAGGTTACGAGCAGTACTTC.

Only one count was recorded for this clonotype. A single base separates this from a much larger clone, so it may be a read error. V usage is TRBV7-2 and J usage is TRBJ2-2; 11 bases fit TRBD1. This CDR3 has 15 residues. Germline CDR1 and CDR2: SGHTA and FQGNSA. CDR3 residues: CASSTRTGGTGEQFF. The CDR3 DNA follows: TGTGCCAGCAGCACTCGGACAGGGGGCACCGGGGAGCAGTTTTTT.

This clonotype was seen many times. The V call is TRBV4-1, the J call TRBJ2-4; D gene unclear. The CDR3 extends over 15 amino acids. Trimming shortened V by 2 bases and J by 0 bases, and 8 bases separated the two germline ends. Looked up from germline, CDR1 is MGHRA and CDR2 is YSYEKL. The CDR3 reads CASSQTGLAKNIQYF. CDR3 nucleotide sequence: TGCGCCAGCAGCCAAACTGGGCTAGCCAAAAACATTCAGTACTTC.

This clonotype was counted many times. The chain joins TRBV6-2 or TRBV6-3 to TRBJ2-1; tentatively, D is TRBD2 (5 bases). This CDR3 has 13 amino acids. Germline CDR1 is MNHEY and CDR2 is SVGEGT. The V end lost 7 bases, the J end lost 0 bases, and 7 bases lay between the germline ends. The CDR3 here is CASTRDSYNEQFF. The CDR3 DNA follows: TGTGCCAGCACCCGGGACTCCTACAATGAGCAGTTCTTC.

As for this clonotype: The germline gene is not matched at one end of the junction; a read error may be the cause. The chain employs TRBV10-3 and TRBJ2-5, with 8 bases that match TRBD1. There are 16 residues in the CDR3. Germline lookup yields CDR1 ENHRY and CDR2 SYGVKD. The CDR3 here is CAISDAPSTGEETQSF. In DNA form, the CDR3 reads TGTGCCATCAGTGATGCCCCTTCGACAGGGGAAGAGACCCAGTCTTTC.

The table lists this clonotype with many counts. The chain joins TRBV6-5 to TRBJ2-1, with D possibly matching TRBD2 (5 bases). The DNA end is more similar to TRBJ2-7, so the J call may be wrong. Germline V gene data show CDR1 as MNHEY and CDR2 as SVGAGI. The CDR3 has 17 residues. CDR3: CASSYPYSSSPSYEQYF. The CDR3 DNA is TGTGCCAGCAGTTACCCGTACTCTAGCTCCCCATCCTACGAGCAGTACTTC.

The table lists this clonotype with many counts. A much larger clone sits a single nucleotide away, making a read error possible. The V gene is TRBV6-1, the J gene TRBJ2-1; D may match TRBD1 or TRBD2 (5 bases each). With the DNA end fitting TRBJ2-7 better, the J assignment may be wrong. CDR3 length: 14 residues. Germline CDR1 is MNHNS and CDR2 is SASEGT. This CDR3 reads CASSEDWADNEQYF. The CDR3 DNA sequence: TGTGCCAGCAGTGAGGACTGGGCGGACAATGAGCAGTACTTC.

This clonotype has a count of ten or more. The chain joins TRBV6-1 to TRBJ1-1, with a possible D match to TRBD1 (5 bases). V was trimmed by 2 bases and J by 6 bases, leaving 19 bases between them. Germline CDR1 MNHNS, CDR2 SASEGT. The CDR3 contains 16 residues. Here the CDR3 DNA reads TGTGCCAGCAGTGAACTGCACGGGACGATTCGGGCTGAAGCTTTCTTT. Protein: CASSELHGTIRAEAFF.

In this sample, this clonotype is medium-sized. CDR3 loop: CASSTSTGNYGYTF. CDR3 in DNA: TGTGCCAGCAGTACCTCCACAGGGAACTATGGCTACACCTTC. The chain combines TRBV6-5 with TRBJ1-2, with D possibly TRBD1 on 6 matching bases. From germline, CDR1 is MNHEY and CDR2 SVGAGI. This CDR3 has 14 residues. V shed 5 bases and J shed 2 bases, with 12 bases lying between them.

This clonotype has a handful of counts. The genes are TRBV10-2 and TRBJ2-7; D not resolved. Between the trimmed V and J ends, which lost 6 bases and 1 base, there was a span of 16 bases. The CDR3 spans 15 residues. Germline V gene lookup returns CDR1 WSHSY and CDR2 SAAADI. The DNA of the CDR3 is TGCGCCAGCAGCGAGGCTACGGCCACGTCCTACGAGCAGTACTTC. Translated, it gives CASSEATATSYEQYF.

Note on this clonotype: One end of the junction is discordant with germline, which a read error may explain. The chain has TRBV27 and TRBJ2-5; perhaps D is TRBD1 or TRBD2 (5 bases each). This CDR3 comprises 13 residues. In germline, CDR1 is MNHEY, CDR2 SMNVEV (reference sequence). The CDR3 spells CASSRAGRETQYF. The DNA of the CDR3 is TGTGCCAGCAGCCGGGCAGGGAGAGAGACGCAGTATTTC.

This chain links TRBV10-2 with TRBJ2-5; D perhaps matches TRBD2 (5 bases). The CDR3 totals 12 residues. Germline V lookup: CDR1 WSHSY, CDR2 SAAADI. The V gene lost 6 bases and the J gene lost 1 base, with 6 bases spanning the gap. CDR3 nucleotide sequence: TGCGCCAGCAGAGGAGGCCAAGAGACCCAGTACTTC. As protein: CASRGGQETQYF.

This clonotype was found many times. V usage is TRBV7-6 and J usage is TRBJ2-7; 11 bases fit TRBD1. After removal of 5 bases from V and 9 bases from J, the junction contained 12 bases not matched to a gene. Germline V gene lookup returns CDR1 SGHVS and CDR2 FNYEAQ. This CDR3 is built from 15 residues. The CDR3: CASSQGGGGTGGQYF. In DNA, the CDR3 is TGTGCCAGCAGCCAGGGGGGAGGTGGGACAGGGGGGCAGTACTTC.

The genes are TRBV6-1 and TRBJ1-1; tentatively, D is TRBD1 (6 bases). The CDR3 is made up of 17 amino acids. Trimming stripped 2 bases from V and 0 bases from J, with 16 bases between. Germline loops: CDR1 MNHNS, CDR2 SASEGT. CDR3 loop: CASSERGTIRLNTEAFF. DNA for the CDR3: TGTGCCAGCAGTGAAAGGGGGACAATAAGACTGAACACTGAAGCTTTCTTT.

With respect to this clonotype: A junction boundary mismatches the germline segment, possibly from a read error. The gene calls are TRBV6-1 and TRBJ2-3, with D uncertain. Looked up from germline, CDR1 is MNHNS and CDR2 is SASEGT. CDR3 length: 12 amino acids. The CDR3: CASSGARDTQYF. CDR3 sequence (DNA): TGTGCCAGCAGTGGTGCCCGAGATACGCAGTATTTC.

Remarks on this clonotype: One end of the junction fails to match germline, which may point to a read error. The rearrangement joins TRBV27 to TRBJ2-5; D is unresolved. CDR1 and CDR2 (germline): MNHEY, SMNVEV (reference sequence). The CDR3 loop spans 11 amino acids. The CDR3 loop is CASSDQETQYF. As DNA, the CDR3 is TGTGCCAGCAGTGACCAAGAGACGCAGTACTTC.